The 19 T cell receptor beta chains below come from one sample, sequenced in a study of vaccination effects on CD4 cells after COVID-19. TCRdb's table, derived via immunoSEQ multiplex PCR, lists solely in-frame clones and lacks some. The profile covers some 50,000 clones, with around 67% appearing a single time and about 5% taken by the ten largest. The culture ran for 10 days before CD4+ T cells were isolated. These receptors' antigens are unknown. The starting material was CD4+ T cells from PBMCs cultured without peptide, obtained before COVID-19 vaccination. Receptor source: a human donor who received a COVID-19 vaccine.

V gene TRBV4-2 combines with J gene TRBJ2-7; D may be TRBD2 (5 bases). CDR1 is LGHNA and CDR2 is YNFKEQ in the germline V gene. The CDR3 is 15 amino acids. V dropped 1 base and J dropped 3 bases, with 13 bases sitting between them. The CDR3 reads CASSQGGLRGYEQYF. In DNA, the CDR3 is TGTGCCAGCAGCCAAGGCGGGCTAAGAGGCTACGAGCAGTACTTC.

Comments on this clone: The junction does not match germline at one end; this may be a read error. J is TRBJ2-7 and V is TRBV30, with D possibly being TRBD2 (6 bases). This CDR3 region has 10 residues. Germline values: CDR1 GTSNPN, CDR2 SVGIG (reference sequence). Here the CDR3 DNA reads TGTGCCCGGGGTGATGGCGGGATGGACTTC. Translated, it gives CARGDGGMDF.

V is TRBV7-2 and J is TRBJ1-6; 8 bases line up with TRBD1. Germline CDR1 is SGHTA and CDR2 is FQGNSA. The CDR3 extends over 15 amino acids. V gave up 4 bases and J gave up 7 bases; unmatched junction bases: 6. The CDR3 loop is CASSWRTGTNSPLHF. DNA of the CDR3: TGTGCCAGCAGCTGGAGGACAGGGACAAATTCACCCCTCCACTTT.

This clone was detected a few times. The chain uses TRBV3-1 (or the pseudogene TRBV3-2) and TRBJ1-2; 7 bases fit TRBD1. The CDR3 has 13 residues. V lost 7 bases to trimming and J lost 8 bases; unmatched junction nucleotides: 10. Per germline, CDR1 LGHDT and CDR2 YNNKEL (reference sequence). CDR3 sequence (DNA): TGTGCCAGCACCAAGGGGGCCGGCAGGGGCTACACCTTC. Its translation is CASTKGAGRGYTF.

The chain joins TRBV3-1 (or the pseudogene TRBV3-2) to TRBJ1-2; tentative D call: TRBD1 (5 bases). The V gene lost 4 bases and the J gene lost 2 bases, with 14 bases spanning the gap. The V gene's germline CDR1 is LGHDT and CDR2 YNNKEL (reference sequence). The CDR3 spans 15 residues. The CDR3 DNA follows: TGTGCCAGCAGCCTCTCGGGACGGGGGAACTATGGCTACACCTTC. Encoded protein: CASSLSGRGNYGYTF.

This clone was seen only once. The chain recombines TRBV9 with TRBJ2-5; 9 bases are shared with TRBD2. This CDR3 spans 16 amino acids. Germline CDR1 reads SGDLS; CDR2 reads YYNGEE. V trimming: 0 bases; J trimming: 5 bases; junction bases outside the gene matches: 8. CDR3 nucleotide sequence: TGTGCCAGCAGCGTAGGCGGGCGGGGGGGCCTTGAGACCCAGTACTTC. Translated, it gives CASSVGGRGGLETQYF.

This clone was observed a few times. The chain combines TRBV4-2 with TRBJ1-1; 7 bases fit TRBD1. Per germline, CDR1 LGHNA and CDR2 YNFKEQ. The CDR3 is 13 amino acids. The V and J ends lost 2 bases and 13 bases, in that order; junction bases with no gene match: 10. The CDR3 protein is CASSQPQGNDVFF. CDR3 DNA sequence: TGTGCCAGCAGCCAACCACAGGGGAATGATGTTTTCTTT.

In its sample, this clone was seen a few times. The chain uses TRBV12-3 or TRBV12-4 and TRBJ1-2; no reliable D call. V gave up 3 bases and J gave up 0 bases, with 2 bases separating them. The CDR3 consists of 12 residues. The CDR3, as DNA: TGTGCCAGCAGTTTTCCTAACTATGGCTACACCTTC. This translates into CASSFPNYGYTF.

This rearrangement joins TRBV5-4 to TRBJ2-5, with D possibly being TRBD2 (6 bases). The CDR3 spans 13 residues. V lost 7 bases and J 0 bases, leaving 10 bases between the germline ends. Germline CDR1 reads SGHNT; CDR2 reads YYREEE (reference sequence). The CDR3 coding sequence is TGTGCCAGCGGTAGCGGTTACCAAGAGACCCAGTACTTC. Amino acids: CASGSGYQETQYF.

The chain couples TRBV9 to TRBJ1-2; weak D call: TRBD1 (5 bases). Germline loops: CDR1 SGDLS, CDR2 YYNGEE. The CDR3 sequence is 12 residues long. Between the trimmed V and J ends, which lost 0 bases and 8 bases, there was a span of 8 bases. The CDR3 loop reads CASSVVRDGYTF. As DNA, the CDR3 is TGTGCCAGCAGCGTAGTGCGGGACGGCTACACCTTC. The full variable domain, completed using reference TRBV9 and TRBJ1-2, is DSGVTQTPKHLITATGQRVTLRCSPRSGDLSVYWYQQSLDQGLQFLIQYYNGEERAKGNILERFSAQQFPDLHSELNLSSLELGDSALYFCASSVVRDGYTFGSGTRLTVV.

This chain connects TRBV5-1 to TRBJ2-7; D possibly corresponds to TRBD1 (6 bases). CDR1 is SGHRS, CDR2 YFSETQ, per germline. V was cut by 0 bases and J by 2 bases, with 9 bases left in between. There are 14 residues in the CDR3. The CDR3 nucleotides are TGCGCCAGCAGCTTGGACAGGGCAACCTACGAGCAGTACTTC. Translating it yields CASSLDRATYEQYF.

This chain joins TRBV30 and TRBJ1-2; TRBD1 aligns across 7 bases. With V trimmed by 7 bases and J by 4 bases, 9 bases remained unmatched. Germline V CDR1 and CDR2: GTSNPN, SVGIG (reference sequence). The CDR3 length is 13 residues. The CDR3 DNA follows: TGTGCCTTCCGACGGCAGGGGGGCTATGGCTACACCTTC. Translating gives CAFRRQGGYGYTF.

The gene calls are TRBV5-1 and TRBJ2-1; 7 bases align to TRBD1. The CDR3 loop spans 15 amino acids. Looked up from germline, CDR1 is SGHRS and CDR2 is YFSETQ. With V trimmed by 4 bases and J by 3 bases, 7 bases remained unmatched. This CDR3 is CASSLQGVSYNEQFF. The CDR3 nucleotides read TGCGCCAGCAGCCTCCAGGGGGTCAGCTACAATGAGCAGTTCTTC.

The chain carries TRBV6-1 and TRBJ2-6; no clear D. Per germline, CDR1 MNHNS and CDR2 SASEGT. This CDR3 has 15 amino acids. V gave up 2 bases and J gave up 2 bases, with 7 bases separating them. CDR3 sequence reads: CASSERPAGANVLTF. CDR3 sequence (DNA): TGTGCCAGCAGTGAAAGGCCGGCTGGGGCCAACGTCCTGACTTTC.

This chain joins TRBV4-1 and TRBJ2-7, with D perhaps matching TRBD2 (5 bases). CDR3 length: 13 residues. V lost 1 base to trimming and J lost 2 bases, with 6 bases between them. Germline V gene data show CDR1 as MGHRA and CDR2 as YSYEKL. The CDR3 reads CASSQVGTYEQYF. As DNA, the CDR3 is TGCGCCAGCAGCCAAGTCGGGACCTACGAGCAGTACTTC.

V and J are TRBV6-2 or TRBV6-3 and TRBJ2-5; D gene ambiguous. V was cut by 3 bases and J by 5 bases, with 10 bases left in between. Germline V gives CDR1 MNHEY, CDR2 SVGEGT. The CDR3 contains 13 residues. Here the CDR3 DNA reads TGTGCCAGCAGTTATGAGGTCGGGGAGACCCAGTACTTC. Its protein product is CASSYEVGETQYF.

The chain employs TRBV9 and TRBJ1-2; no clear D gene. Germline CDR1 SGDLS, CDR2 YYNGEE. This CDR3 is built from 13 residues. Trimming cost V 4 bases and J 6 bases, with 13 bases left between them. CDR3 sequence reads: CASSPGNLNGYTF. The CDR3 DNA sequence: TGTGCCAGCAGCCCGGGGAACTTAAATGGCTACACCTTC.

V usage is TRBV5-1 and J usage is TRBJ2-6; 10 bases line up with TRBD1. The junction had 4 bases not matched to a gene; V was cut back by 4 bases and J by 0 bases. The CDR3 has 17 residues. Germline values: CDR1 SGHRS, CDR2 YFSETQ. The CDR3 region is CASSDRGLLSGANVLTF. The CDR3 DNA reads as TGCGCCAGCAGCGACAGGGGGCTCCTCTCTGGGGCCAACGTCCTGACTTTC.

V gene TRBV9 combines with J gene TRBJ1-4; 11 bases are a match to TRBD1. J gave up 5 bases and V 4 bases, and 4 bases lay outside the gene matches. In germline, CDR1 is SGDLS, CDR2 YYNGEE. This CDR3 contains 15 residues. The CDR3 region is CASSPRTGGNEKLFF. DNA for the CDR3: TGTGCCAGCAGCCCGCGGACAGGGGGCAATGAAAAACTGTTTTTT.